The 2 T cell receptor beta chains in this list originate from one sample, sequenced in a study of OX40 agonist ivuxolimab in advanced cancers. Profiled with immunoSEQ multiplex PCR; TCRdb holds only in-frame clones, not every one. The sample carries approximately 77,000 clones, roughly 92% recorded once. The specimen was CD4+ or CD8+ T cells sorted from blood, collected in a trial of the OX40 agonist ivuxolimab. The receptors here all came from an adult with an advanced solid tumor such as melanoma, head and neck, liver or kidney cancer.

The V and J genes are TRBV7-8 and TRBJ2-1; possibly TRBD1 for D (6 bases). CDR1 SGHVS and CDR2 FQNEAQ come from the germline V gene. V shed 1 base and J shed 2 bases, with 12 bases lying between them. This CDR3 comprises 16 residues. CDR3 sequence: CASSLEGGRTYNEQFF. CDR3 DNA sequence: TGTGCCAGCAGCTTAGAAGGGGGTAGGACCTACAATGAGCAGTTCTTC.

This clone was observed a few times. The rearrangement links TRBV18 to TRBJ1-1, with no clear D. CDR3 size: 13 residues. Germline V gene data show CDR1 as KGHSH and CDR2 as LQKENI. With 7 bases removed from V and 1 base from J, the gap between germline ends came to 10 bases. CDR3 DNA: TGTGCCAGCTTCACAGAAGGGAACACTGAAGCTTTCTTT. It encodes CASFTEGNTEAFF.